The rows below give T cell receptor beta chains drawn from one sample of a study of cytomegalovirus exposure and HLA in healthy donors. Clones were read by immunoSEQ multiplex PCR, and TCRdb kept only the in-frame ones, dropping some. Of approximately 150,000 clones in the sample, about 74% were seen once. The specimen was PBMCs. The origin of the receptors is a woman aged 55-69 years in good health and CMV-seronegative. Both conserved end residues are part of each CDR3. The order of the fields is J gene, V gene, D gene, clone size, CDR3 DNA, CDR3 protein. D genes are given only for firm matches. Rows may omit the clone size; those that give it use once, few, many or a size class.

>TRBJ1-3|TRBV4-1|TRBD1|.
TGCGCCAGCAGCCAAGGTGCAGGGGGCTCTGGAAACACCATATATTTT
CASSQGAGGSGNTIYF
>TRBJ2-4|TRBV4-1|.|.
TGCGCCAGCAGCCAAGACGGGGGCAAAAACATTCAGTACTTC
CASSQDGGKNIQYF
>TRBJ1-1|TRBV2|TRBD1|.
TGTGCCAGCAGGCGACAGGGGATTAACACTGAAGCTTTCTTT
CASRRQGINTEAFF
>TRBJ1-2|TRBV2|TRBD1|.
TGTGCCAGCAGTTACACAGGGGACGGCTACACCTTC
CASSYTGDGYTF
>TRBJ2-1|TRBV9|TRBD2|.
TGTGCCAGCAGCGTAAGGGGTACTAGCGGGGGGCGGAATGAGCAGTTCTTC
CASSVRGTSGGRNEQFF
>TRBJ2-1|TRBV30|.|.
TGTGCCTGGAGTGTATCGGTTTCAGGTGAGCAGTTCTTC
CAWSVSVSGEQFF
>TRBJ2-3|TRBV9|TRBD1|few
TGTGCCAGCAGCAAAACGGGACAGGGTACAGATACGCAGTATTTT
CASSKTGQGTDTQYF
>TRBJ2-1|TRBV5-1|.|once
TGCGCCAGCAGCTTGGTTGAGGGCAGCTACAATGAGCAGTTCTTC
CASSLVEGSYNEQFF
>TRBJ2-4|TRBV5-1|.|.
TGCGCCAGCAGCACGGGAGATGGGGGAACCAAAAACATTCAGTACTTC
CASSTGDGGTKNIQYF
>TRBJ2-5|TRBV4-1|TRBD2|.
TGCGCCAGCAGCCAACCGGGACTAGGTAAAGAGACCCAGTACTTC
CASSQPGLGKETQYF
>TRBJ2-2|TRBV5-1|TRBD2|once
TGCGCCAGCAGCTTGGCCCCGGGGGGGCCGGTCGGGGAGCTGTTTTTT
CASSLAPGGPVGELFF
>TRBJ1-1|TRBV18|TRBD1|.
TGTGCCAGCTCACCGTCCGCCGCGCAGGGGGGCACTGAAGCTTTCTTT
CASSPSAAQGGTEAFF
>TRBJ1-1|TRBV29-1|TRBD1|.
TGCAGCGTGGGAGGACAGGGCAACACTGAAGCTTTCTTT
CSVGGQGNTEAFF
>TRBJ2-7|TRBV6-1|TRBD1|.
TGTGCCAGCAGGTCGGGACAGCCTTACGAGCAGTACTTC
CASRSGQPYEQYF
>TRBJ2-7|TRBV5-4|TRBD1|few
TGTGCCAGCAGCTCGGCGGGGACAGGGGGCGCCTACGAGCAGTACTTC
CASSSAGTGGAYEQYF
>TRBJ1-1|TRBV5-6|TRBD1|few
TGTGCCAGCAGCAGGGACAGGGCGAACACTGAAGCTTTCTTT
CASSRDRANTEAFF
>TRBJ1-1|TRBV6-5|.|.
TGTGCCAGCAGTTTTCCCCGTCAGGGGTACACTGAAGCTTTCTTT
CASSFPRQGYTEAFF
>TRBJ2-5|TRBV28|.|few
TGTGCCAGCAGTTCCACCCGGGTAGGAGAGACCCAGTACTTC
CASSSTRVGETQYF
>TRBJ2-3|TRBV19|TRBD2|once
TGTGCCAGTAGTAAAACGAAGGGACTAGCTGCAGATACGCAGTATTTT
CASSKTKGLAADTQYF
>TRBJ1-2|TRBV7-9|.|.
TGTGCCAGCAGCTCCCCCCGGATAGGGGATGGCTACACCTTC
CASSSPRIGDGYTF
>TRBJ1-5|TRBV19|.|.
TGTGCCAGTAGTTACCGTCGGGGTGTCATCTTTCAGCCCCAGCATTTT
CASSYRRGVIFQPQHF
>TRBJ2-7|TRBV28|.|.
TGTGCCAGCAGAAGTCAGGGTGTATTCTCCGAGCAGTACTTC
CASRSQGVFSEQYF
>TRBJ2-7|TRBV6-4|.|once
TGTGCCAGCAGTGACTCGCCGGGGGTCCTCAAAGCCTACGAGCAGTACTTC
CASSDSPGVLKAYEQYF
>TRBJ2-7|TRBV18|TRBD1|.
TGTGCCAGCTCATCGGGACAGGGTTACGAGCAGTACTTC
CASSSGQGYEQYF
>TRBJ2-1|TRBV4-2|.|.
TGTGCCAGCAGCCCCGACATCTACCGGAGGGATGAGCAGTTCTTC
CASSPDIYRRDEQFF
>TRBJ2-1|TRBV2|TRBD1|.
TGTGCCAGGACAGGGGGACCCTACAATGAGCAGTTCTTC
CARTGGPYNEQFF
>TRBJ2-5|TRBV28|.|.
TGTGCCAGCAGTTTAGGGGGGGCAAATCAAGAGACCCAGTACTTC
CASSLGGANQETQYF
>TRBJ1-2|TRBV5-8|.|few
TGTGCCAGCAGCCCCGAACGGGGGGGGCCCAACTATGGCTACACCTTC
CASSPERGGPNYGYTF